These 12 T cell receptor beta chains came from one sample sequenced in a study of blood T cell repertoires in COVID-19. Here immunoSEQ multiplex PCR was the method, and the copy in TCRdb shows in-frame clones only, minus some. The repertoire consists of 180,000 or so clones, with 86% occurring once and the leading ten covering more than 0.75%. The sequencing sample was made of peripheral blood. These receptors were obtained from a man younger than 35 with acute or convalescent COVID-19.

Turning to this clone: Other DNA sequences in this specimen translate into the identical CDR3. The chain has TRBV4-1 and TRBJ2-3, with D hard to call. CDR1 is MGHRA and CDR2 is YSYEKL in the germline V gene. This CDR3 comprises 13 residues. Trimming removed 1 base from V and 0 bases from J, with 2 bases in between. CDR3 sequence: CASSQASTDTQYF. The CDR3 nucleotides read TGCGCCAGCAGCCAAGCGAGCACAGATACGCAGTATTTT.

V is TRBV7-9 and J is TRBJ2-5, with no clear D. The DNA end is more similar to TRBJ2-7, so the J call may be wrong. The CDR3 spans 13 residues. Germline V gives CDR1 SEHNR, CDR2 FQNEAQ (reference sequence). The chain's CDR3 is CASSLGPNYEQYF. The CDR3 bases are TGTGCCAGCAGCTTAGGACCTAACTACGAGCAGTACTTC.

The chain uses TRBV2 and TRBJ2-3; 7 bases fit TRBD2. The CDR3 loop spans 13 amino acids. J lost 5 bases, V lost 6 bases, and 5 bases had no gene match. The germline CDR1 and CDR2 sequences are SNHLY and FYNNEI. The CDR3 DNA is TGTGCCAGCAGCTTACTAGCGAGAGATACGCAGTATTTT. It codes for CASSLLARDTQYF.

This sequence joins TRBV11-3 and TRBJ2-1, with a weak D call TRBD1 (7 bases). Germline CDR1 SGHNT, CDR2 YENEEA. Trimming took 5 bases from V and 0 from J, leaving 14 bases between them. The CDR3 loop spans 16 amino acids. The CDR3 here is CASSRGDRISYNEQFF. The CDR3 coding sequence is TGTGCCAGCAGCAGGGGGGACAGAATCTCCTACAATGAGCAGTTCTTC.

The chain carries TRBV4-1 and TRBJ2-1, with 7 bases matching TRBD2. The V segment lost 1 base and the J segment 7 bases; nucleotides outside the gene matches: 4. The CDR3 totals 14 residues. Germline values: CDR1 MGHRA, CDR2 YSYEKL. The CDR3 DNA is TGCGCCAGCAGCCAAGGGTGGGGGGGAAATGAGCAGTTCTTC. It translates to CASSQGWGGNEQFF.

This chain uses TRBV6-6 with TRBJ1-4; no clear D. The CDR3 totals 15 residues. Trimming removed 0 bases at V and 5 bases at J, with 10 bases between. Germline CDR1 MNHNY, CDR2 SVGAGI (reference sequence). In nucleotides, the CDR3 is TGTGCCAGCAGTTACTCGATGAGAGGGAATGAAAAACTGTTTTTT. Amino acids: CASSYSMRGNEKLFF.

The gene calls are TRBV29-1 and TRBJ2-1, with TRBD1 matching over 7 bases. Germline values: CDR1 SQVTM, CDR2 ANQGSEA. This CDR3 contains 15 residues. With V trimmed by 5 bases and J by 0 bases, 7 bases remained unmatched. In nucleotides, the CDR3 is TGCAGCGTTCCTACAGGGGCCCGCTCCTACAATGAGCAGTTCTTC. Its protein is CSVPTGARSYNEQFF.

The V gene is TRBV19, the J gene TRBJ2-5, with D maybe TRBD2 (6 bases). Germline V gives CDR1 LNHDA, CDR2 SQIVND (reference sequence). The V and J ends lost 4 bases and 5 bases respectively, with 23 bases between them. The CDR3 has 17 amino acids. CDR3 coding DNA: TGTGCCAGTAGTAATACAAAGCCGACTAGTTGGGGGGAGACCCAGTACTTC. Its translation is CASSNTKPTSWGETQYF.

The chain uses TRBV6-6 and TRBJ1-1; TRBD1 aligns across 7 bases. V lost 2 bases and J lost 1; bases outside the gene matches: 4. Germline assignment: CDR1 MNHNY and CDR2 SVGAGI (reference sequence). The CDR3 covers 15 residues. CDR3 residues: CASSYKRQGNTEAFF. In DNA form, the CDR3 reads TGTGCCAGCAGTTACAAACGACAGGGGAACACTGAAGCTTTCTTT.

The V call is TRBV6-4, the J call TRBJ2-3, with D tentatively TRBD2 (6 bases). The ends were cut back, 4 bases at V and 0 bases at J, with 8 bases in the middle. The CDR3 has 14 residues. The germline V gene has CDR1 MRHNA and CDR2 SNTAGT. The CDR3, as DNA: TGTGCCAGCAGTGTCGGGACTAGCACAGATACGCAGTATTTT. This encodes CASSVGTSTDTQYF.

This clone was seen only once. The V and J genes are TRBV5-1 and TRBJ1-6; 7 nucleotides agree with TRBD1. CDR3 size: 14 residues. V shed 5 bases, J shed 5 bases, and the junction held 4 bases outside the gene matches. Per germline, CDR1 SGHRS and CDR2 YFSETQ. Here the CDR3 reads CASRRQGDNSPLHF. DNA for the CDR3: TGCGCCAGCAGGCGGCAGGGGGATAATTCACCCCTCCACTTT.

V is TRBV5-1 and J is TRBJ1-2, with TRBD1 as a possible D gene (5 bases). CDR1 and CDR2 from the germline V gene are SGHRS and YFSETQ. The CDR3 totals 13 residues. The V end lost 0 bases, the J end lost 7 bases, and 10 bases lay between the germline ends. The CDR3 spells CASSLGQISGYTF. In DNA, the CDR3 is TGCGCCAGCAGCTTGGGACAGATTTCTGGCTACACCTTC.